This TCR beta chain was recovered during a study of cytomegalovirus exposure and HLA in healthy donors. Broader study findings: A subsequent analysis found that TCR clusters from the first cohort also tended to co-occur in the approximately 110 validation repertoires, with roughly 95% of cluster scores above 0. TCR beta chains numbering more than 150 were designated cytomegalovirus-associated.

This clone was seen just once. Its matching antigen is unknown. A roughly 130-subject validation cohort, separate from the roughly 670-subject first cohort, supplied the donors. The protocol was immunoSEQ multiplex PCR, while the TCRdb copy is restricted to in-frame clones and leaves out a portion. The sample shows fewer than 120,000 clones, roughly 90% of them seen only once. This CDR3 has 14 amino acids. Germline V gene data show CDR1 as MDHEN and CDR2 as SYDVKM. The V end was cut by 5 bases, the J end by 6 bases, with 14 bases between. The sequenced material came from PBMCs. The sequence was collected from a woman between 25 and 40 years old in good health and CMV-seropositive. This rearrangement joins TRBV28 to TRBJ2-1; D is possibly TRBD2 (5 bases). The CDR3 loop is CASSPLAPVNEQFF. CDR3 nucleotides: TGTGCCAGCAGTCCGCTAGCCCCCGTCAATGAGCAGTTCTTC.